Listed below are T cell receptor beta chains from one sample, sequenced in a study of T cells in localized non-small cell lung cancer. The assay was immunoSEQ multiplex PCR, and TCRdb's table has in-frame clones only and misses some. The sample has some 11,000 clones; nearly 50% are singletons. Sequences were derived from lymph node tissue, sampled before any cancer treatment. All receptors come from a woman aged 40-69 years with stage II squamous cell lung carcinoma. Each CDR3 is given with its conserved first and last residue. D genes are given only for firm matches. Some rows have no size entry. The others give once, few or many, or a class for an expanded clone.

-	TRBV15	-	TRBJ1-5	TGTGCCACCAGCAGAGGCACAGGGATGCAGCCCCAGCATTTT	CATSRGTGMQPQHF
TRBD2	TRBV19	-	TRBJ2-5	TGTGCCAGTACTAGCGGCCAAGAGACCCAGTACTTC	CASTSGQETQYF
-	TRBV1	-	TRBJ2-1	TGCGCCAGCAGCCGTCGATTCGGTGAGCAGTTCTTC	CASSRRFGEQFF
-	TRBV1	few	TRBJ1-1	TGCGCCAGCAGCCACTCGGGAGGGCTCCTTGAAGCTTTCTTT	CASSHSGGLLEAFF
-	TRBV28	-	TRBJ1-6	TGTGCCAGCAGTTCCCGGGGCCCGAGCTCCTATAATTCACCCCTCCACTTT	CASSSRGPSSYNSPLHF
-	TRBV11-3	-	TRBJ2-1	TGTGCCAGCAGCTTGCCCACTAGTTCCTACAATGAGCAGTTCTTC	CASSLPTSSYNEQFF
TRBD2	TRBV11-3	-	TRBJ2-2	TGTGCCAGCAGCTCCTCGGGACTAGAGTACACCGGGGAGCTGTTTTTT	CASSSSGLEYTGELFF
-	TRBV29-1	-	TRBJ1-2	TGCAGCGTTGAAGATACTCGACTTAACTATGGCTACACCTTC	CSVEDTRLNYGYTF
TRBD2	TRBV30	-	TRBJ2-2	TGTGCCTGGAATAGCGGGGGGTCCGGGGAGCTGTTTTTT	CAWNSGGSGELFF
-	TRBV29-1	-	TRBJ2-1	TGCAGCTGTAGTAGGGCCTGGGACTCCTACAATGAGCAGTTCTTC	CSCSRAWDSYNEQFF
-	TRBV6-8	few	TRBJ1-1	TGTGCCAGCATGAGGACACCAAACACTGAAGCTTTCTTT	CASMRTPNTEAFF
TRBD2	TRBV14	-	TRBJ2-7	TGTGCCAGCGGAAGGAGGACTAGCGGCGAGCAGTACTTC	CASGRRTSGEQYF
-	TRBV18	-	TRBJ2-1	TGTGCCAGCTCACCGCCCTCTCGGGCCAATGAGCAGTTCTTC	CASSPPSRANEQFF
-	TRBV15	-	TRBJ2-1	TGTGCCACCAGCAGAGTACGGAGGCTAGCTGGCTACAATGAGCAGTTCTTC	CATSRVRRLAGYNEQFF
-	TRBV19	-	TRBJ2-5	TGTGCCAGTAGTATAGAGATAACGACTACTCAAGAGACCCAGTACTTC	CASSIEITTTQETQYF
-	TRBV9	few	TRBJ2-7	TGTGCCAGCAGCGTAGGGACATTAAGCTACGAGCAGTACTTC	CASSVGTLSYEQYF
-	TRBV11-3	-	TRBJ1-5	TGTGCCAGCAGCCGATTCGGGGGCAATCAGCCCCAGCATTTT	CASSRFGGNQPQHF
-	TRBV11-3	few	TRBJ2-7	TGTGCCAGCAGCCCCCTAGAACGCCTATACGAGCAGTACTTC	CASSPLERLYEQYF
-	TRBV11-3	-	TRBJ2-3	TGTGCCAGCAGCCTCCCGGGATCTAGCACAGATACGCAGTATTTT	CASSLPGSSTDTQYF
TRBD2	TRBV28	-	TRBJ2-5	TGTGCCAGCAGTTTGCTAGCGGGAGCAGACTGGAAGACCCAGTACTTC	CASSLLAGADWKTQYF
-	TRBV11-3	few	TRBJ1-4	TGTGCCAGCAGTGAATTGGGACCAAATGAAAAACTGTTTTTT	CASSELGPNEKLFF
TRBD2	TRBV28	few	TRBJ2-5	TGTGCCAGCAGTACCCGGGGGGGCCACGAGACCCAGTACTTC	CASSTRGGHETQYF
TRBD1	TRBV28	-	TRBJ1-5	TGTGCCAGCAGTTTTCGAGGGGGCTTCAATCAGCCCCAGCATTTT	CASSFRGGFNQPQHF
-	TRBV6-1	few	TRBJ1-5	TGTGCCAGCAGTGAAGGCAGGGGCTGGCAGCCCCAGCATTTT	CASSEGRGWQPQHF
-	TRBV6-8	-	TRBJ1-5	TGTGCCAGCAGGGGTGCCTCAACGGGGTGGCAGCCCCAGCATTTT	CASRGASTGWQPQHF
-	TRBV11-3	few	TRBJ1-2	TGTGCCAGCAGCTTGGGGCCGGAAAATAACTATGGCTACACCTTC	CASSLGPENNYGYTF
-	TRBV6-8	few	TRBJ1-1	TGTGCCAGCAAACAAGGGTCAGGCCTTAACACTGAAGCTTTCTTT	CASKQGSGLNTEAFF
TRBD1	TRBV19	-	TRBJ1-2	TGTGCCAGTAGTAACACAGGGGGCGAGCACGTGAATGGCTACACCTTC	CASSNTGGEHVNGYTF
-	TRBV6-8	-	TRBJ2-1	TGTGCCAGCAATTACCGCGAAGGACAGAGCTCCTACAATGAGCAGTTCTTC	CASNYREGQSSYNEQFF
-	TRBV4-1	-	TRBJ1-5	TGCGCCAGCAGCCAAGGAACTGGGACCAATCAGCCCCAGCATTTT	CASSQGTGTNQPQHF
TRBD1	TRBV9	-	TRBJ2-5	TGTGCCAGCAGCGTAGGGACAGGGACCCAGTACTTC	CASSVGTGTQYF
TRBD2	TRBV18	-	TRBJ2-2	TGTGCCAGCTCACCACGGCTAGCGGGATCAATTACGAACACCGGGGAGCTGTTTTTT	CASSPRLAGSITNTGELFF
TRBD2	TRBV10-3	-	TRBJ2-1	TGTGCCATCAGTGAGTCGAGGACTAGCGGGGGGGGGACCTACAATGAGCAGTTCTTC	CAISESRTSGGGTYNEQFF
-	TRBV9	few	TRBJ1-4	TGTGCCAGCAGCACTACAAGTAATGAAAAACTGTTTTTT	CASSTTSNEKLFF
-	TRBV30	-	TRBJ1-1	TGTGCCTGGAGGGCAAAACAGCTCATGAACACTGAAGCTTTCTTT	CAWRAKQLMNTEAFF
TRBD1	TRBV4-1	-	TRBJ2-5	TGCGCCAGCAGCCAAGATTGGACAGGGGAGACCCAGTACTTC	CASSQDWTGETQYF
TRBD2	TRBV19	-	TRBJ2-1	TGTGCCAGTAGTAGGGCGGGGGTGTCAAATGAGCAGTTCTTC	CASSRAGVSNEQFF
-	TRBV19	-	TRBJ2-1	TGTGCCAGTAGTAAAGAAGTGGGCAATGAGCAGTTCTTC	CASSKEVGNEQFF
-	TRBV28	-	TRBJ1-5	TGTGCCAACAGTTTAGGGGGAGGGGACAATCAGCCCCAGCATTTT	CANSLGGGDNQPQHF
TRBD1	TRBV18	-	TRBJ2-7	TGTGCCAGCTCACCCCAAGGGGGCGGTTACGAGCAGTACTTC	CASSPQGGGYEQYF
TRBD1	TRBV9	-	TRBJ2-2	TGTGCCAGCAGCCAGGGGGCGGGAACCGGGGAGCTGTTTTTT	CASSQGAGTGELFF
-	TRBV15	-	TRBJ1-5	TGTGCCACCAGGCTAGGGGAATATAGCAATCAGCCCCAGCATTTT	CATRLGEYSNQPQHF
-	TRBV25-1	-	TRBJ2-7	TGTGCCAGCAGTGAATCTGGACAGCCTCCTACCTACGAGCAGTACTTC	CASSESGQPPTYEQYF
-	TRBV5-1	-	TRBJ2-3	TGCGCCAGCAGCTTGGGGGTAGTCACAGATACGCAGTATTTT	CASSLGVVTDTQYF
TRBD2	TRBV12-5	-	TRBJ2-3	TGTGCTAGTGGTTTGAGTCTAGCGGGAGGGACTGATACGCAGTATTTT	CASGLSLAGGTDTQYF
-	TRBV11-3	few	TRBJ2-5	TGTGCCAGCAGCTTAGGAAGGGACGCTCGGTTGCCAGAGACCCAGTACTTC	CASSLGRDARLPETQYF
TRBD1	TRBV9	-	TRBJ1-2	TGTGCCAGCAGTGGGGACAGGCTAGCTAACTATGGCTACACCTTC	CASSGDRLANYGYTF
-	TRBV19	once	TRBJ1-5	TGTGCCAGTAGCGGGAGATATCAGCCCCAGCATTTT	CASSGRYQPQHF
TRBD2	TRBV18	-	TRBJ2-5	TGTGCCAGCTCATCCCCCCGCCGACTAGCGGGGAGGGAGACCCAGTACTTC	CASSSPRRLAGRETQYF
TRBD1	TRBV11-3	many	TRBJ2-2	TGTGCCAGCAGCCAGACAGGGAGTCCGTTCGGGGAGCTGTTTTTT	CASSQTGSPFGELFF
-	TRBV28	-	TRBJ1-6	TGTGCCAGCAGTAGCCGGCCCCCCGGCTATAATTCACCCCTCCACTTT	CASSSRPPGYNSPLHF
TRBD2	TRBV11-3	few	TRBJ2-2	TGTGCCAGCAGCGACACTAGCGGGTACACCGGGGAGCTGTTTTTT	CASSDTSGYTGELFF
-	TRBV11-3	medium-sized	TRBJ1-5	TGTGCCAGCAGCTTGGGGGCAGGAGGCAATCAGCCCCAGCATTTT	CASSLGAGGNQPQHF
TRBD2	TRBV19	-	TRBJ2-1	TGTGCCAGTTTAGCGGGGATGAACTACAATGAGCAGTTCTTC	CASLAGMNYNEQFF
-	TRBV9	few	TRBJ2-1	TGTGCCAGCTCAGGGGCTAGGTACAATGAGCAGTTCTTC	CASSGARYNEQFF
-	TRBV12-1	-	TRBJ1-2	TGTGCCAGCAGCTTTTATCACAGGGGAGGTACGGGCACCTTC	CASSFYHRGGTGTF
TRBD2	TRBV19	-	TRBJ2-1	TGTGCCAGTAGTATACAGGGGCTAGCGGGAGGGAAGCAGTTCTTC	CASSIQGLAGGKQFF
-	TRBV19	-	TRBJ1-4	TGTGCCAGTACTATCAGTTATAGCTTGAAGAATGAAAACCTGTTTTTT	CASTISYSLKNENLFF
-	TRBV19	-	TRBJ1-4	TGTGCCAGTAGTATACTACGGGGGAGGGGAGAAAAACTGTTTTTT	CASSILRGRGEKLFF